The source of this T cell receptor (beta chain) is a study of PD-1 blockade in mismatch repair-deficient tumors. The CDR3 length is 14 residues. With 0 bases removed from V and 8 bases from J, the gap between germline ends came to 12 bases. Germline loops: CDR1 SGDLS, CDR2 YYNGEE. Profiled with immunoSEQ multiplex PCR; TCRdb holds only in-frame clones, not every one. The sample carries approximately 16,000 clones, around 82% recorded once. The TCR was taken from an adult with mismatch repair-deficient cancer. The material sequenced was PBMCs, taken approximately five months after starting pembrolizumab. This chain links TRBV9 with TRBJ1-3; tentative D call: TRBD1 (5 bases). The CDR3 DNA is TGTGCCAGCAGCGTAGGATCGGGGGGTGACACCATATATTTT. Protein product: CASSVGSGGDTIYF.